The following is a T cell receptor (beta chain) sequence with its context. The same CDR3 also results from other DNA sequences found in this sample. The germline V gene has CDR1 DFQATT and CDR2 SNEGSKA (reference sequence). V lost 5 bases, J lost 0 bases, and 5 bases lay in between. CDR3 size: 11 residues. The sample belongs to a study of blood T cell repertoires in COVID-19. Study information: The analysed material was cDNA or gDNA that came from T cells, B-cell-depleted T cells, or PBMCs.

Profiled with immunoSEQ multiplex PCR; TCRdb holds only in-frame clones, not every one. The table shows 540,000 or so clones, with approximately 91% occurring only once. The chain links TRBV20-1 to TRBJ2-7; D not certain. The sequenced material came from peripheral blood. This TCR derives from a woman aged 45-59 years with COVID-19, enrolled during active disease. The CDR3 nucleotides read TGCAGTGCTCACAGCTCCTACGAGCAGTACTTC. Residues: CSAHSSYEQYF.